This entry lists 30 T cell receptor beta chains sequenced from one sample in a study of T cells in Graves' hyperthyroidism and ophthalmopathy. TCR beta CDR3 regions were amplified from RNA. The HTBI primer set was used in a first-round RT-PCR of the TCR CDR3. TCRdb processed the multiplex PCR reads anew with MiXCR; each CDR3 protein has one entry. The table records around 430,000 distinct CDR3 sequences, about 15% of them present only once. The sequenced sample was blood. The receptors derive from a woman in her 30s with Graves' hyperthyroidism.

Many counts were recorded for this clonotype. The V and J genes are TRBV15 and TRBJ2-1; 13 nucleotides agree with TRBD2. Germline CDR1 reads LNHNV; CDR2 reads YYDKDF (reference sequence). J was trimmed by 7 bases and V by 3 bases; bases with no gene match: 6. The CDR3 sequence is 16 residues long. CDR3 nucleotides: TGTGCCACCAGCAGGGGACTAGCGGGGATTGTAAATGAGCAGTTCTTC. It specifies CATSRGLAGIVNEQFF.

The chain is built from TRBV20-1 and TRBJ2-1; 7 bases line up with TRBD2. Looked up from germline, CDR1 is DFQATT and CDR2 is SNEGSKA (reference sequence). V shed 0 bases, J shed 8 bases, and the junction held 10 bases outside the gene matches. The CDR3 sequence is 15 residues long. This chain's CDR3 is CSARDSGRKADEQFF. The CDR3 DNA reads TGCAGTGCTAGAGACTCCGGGAGGAAGGCCGATGAGCAGTTCTTC.

The chain's CDR3 is CAISESLGSGTGLSYEQYF. The CDR3 coding sequence is TGTGCCATCAGTGAGTCTCTTGGAAGTGGGACAGGGTTGTCCTACGAGCAGTACTTC. The V call is TRBV10-3, the J call TRBJ2-7, with 9 bases lining up with TRBD1. V shed 0 bases and J 1 base; nucleotides not matched to a gene: 13. CDR1 ENHRY and CDR2 SYGVKD come from the germline V gene. The CDR3 is made up of 19 amino acids.

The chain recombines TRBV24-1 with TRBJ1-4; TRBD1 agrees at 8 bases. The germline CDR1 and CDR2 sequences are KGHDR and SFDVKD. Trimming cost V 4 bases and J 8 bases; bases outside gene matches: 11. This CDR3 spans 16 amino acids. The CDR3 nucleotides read TGTGCCACCAGTGACGGAGGACAGGGCGGGGTCGAAAAACTGTTTTTT. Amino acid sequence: CATSDGGQGGVEKLFF.

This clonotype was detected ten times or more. In nucleotides, the CDR3 is TGCAGTGCAGTTCGACTAGCGGGAGCCGAGCAGTACTTC. Amino acid sequence: CSAVRLAGAEQYF. The rearrangement joins TRBV20-1 to TRBJ2-7; 12 bases are a match to TRBD2. The CDR3 is 13 amino acids. V was pared by 6 bases and J by 6 bases, with 6 bases of the junction left unmatched. CDR1 is DFQATT and CDR2 is SNEGSKA in the germline V gene (reference sequence).

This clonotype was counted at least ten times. The CDR3, as DNA: TGTGCCACCAGCACCGAACTAGCGGGAATCAAGGAGACCCAGTACTTC. The encoded protein is CATSTELAGIKETQYF. The V call is TRBV15, the J call TRBJ2-5, with 10 bases that match TRBD2. The CDR3 totals 16 residues. The V segment lost 4 bases and the J segment 5 bases; nucleotides outside the gene matches: 10. Germline CDR1 is LNHNV and CDR2 is YYDKDF (reference sequence).

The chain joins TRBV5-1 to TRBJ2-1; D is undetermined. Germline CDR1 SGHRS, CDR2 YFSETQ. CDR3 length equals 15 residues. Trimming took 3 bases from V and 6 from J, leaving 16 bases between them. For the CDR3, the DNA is TGCGCCAGCAGCTCAGCGACCTCGGGTAGCAATGAGCAGTTCTTC. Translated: CASSSATSGSNEQFF.

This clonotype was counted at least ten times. The CDR3 nucleotides read TGTGCCAGCAGTTTATTTTCATTTGAGGGGAAGGACACTGAAGCTTTCTTT. Its translation is CASSLFSFEGKDTEAFF. The chain recombines TRBV28 with TRBJ1-1, with TRBD1 as a possible D gene (5 bases). The germline V and J ends were trimmed by 1 base and 3 bases, with 18 bases remaining between them. Per the germline V gene, CDR1 is MDHEN and CDR2 is SYDVKM. The CDR3 extends over 17 amino acids. The full variable domain, with the rest looked up from reference TRBV28 and TRBJ1-1, is DVKVTQSSRYLVKRTGEKVFLECVQDMDHENMFWYRQDPGLGLRLIYFSYDVKMKEKGDIPEGYSVSREKKERFSLILESASTNQTSMYLCASSLFSFEGKDTEAFFGQGTRLTVV.

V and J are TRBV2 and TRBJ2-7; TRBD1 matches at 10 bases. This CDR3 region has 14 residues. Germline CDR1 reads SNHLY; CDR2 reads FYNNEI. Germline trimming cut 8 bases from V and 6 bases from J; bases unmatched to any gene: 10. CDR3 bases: TGTGCCAGCGAGAAGAGACAGGGGGCGGGCGAGCAGTACTTC. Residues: CASEKRQGAGEQYF.

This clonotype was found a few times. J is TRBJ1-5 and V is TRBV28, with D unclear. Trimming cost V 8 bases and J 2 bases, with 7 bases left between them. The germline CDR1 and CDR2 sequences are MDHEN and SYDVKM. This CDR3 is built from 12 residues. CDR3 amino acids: CASGVGNQPQHF. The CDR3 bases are TGTGCCAGCGGAGTGGGCAATCAGCCCCAGCATTTT.

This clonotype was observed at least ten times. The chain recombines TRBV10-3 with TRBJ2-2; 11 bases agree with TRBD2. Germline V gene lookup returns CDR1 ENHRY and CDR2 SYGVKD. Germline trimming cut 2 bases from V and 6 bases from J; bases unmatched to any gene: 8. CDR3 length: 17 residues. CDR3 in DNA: TGTGCCATCAGTGAGGTTCCGCTAGCGGGAGGAGCCGGGGAGCTGTTTTTT. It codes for CAISEVPLAGGAGELFF.

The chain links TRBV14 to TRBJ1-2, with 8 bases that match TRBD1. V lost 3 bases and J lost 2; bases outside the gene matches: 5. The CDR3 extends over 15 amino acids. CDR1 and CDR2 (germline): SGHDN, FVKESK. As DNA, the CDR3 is TGTGCCAGCAGCCACGGACAGGGCTTGAACTATGGCTACACCTTC. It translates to CASSHGQGLNYGYTF.

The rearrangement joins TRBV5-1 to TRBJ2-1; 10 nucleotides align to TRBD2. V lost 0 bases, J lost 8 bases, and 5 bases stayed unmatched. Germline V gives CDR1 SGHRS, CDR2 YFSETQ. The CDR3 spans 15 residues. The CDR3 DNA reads TGCGCCAGCAGCTTGGAAGCGGGAGGGTGGGATGAGCAGTTCTTC. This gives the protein CASSLEAGGWDEQFF.

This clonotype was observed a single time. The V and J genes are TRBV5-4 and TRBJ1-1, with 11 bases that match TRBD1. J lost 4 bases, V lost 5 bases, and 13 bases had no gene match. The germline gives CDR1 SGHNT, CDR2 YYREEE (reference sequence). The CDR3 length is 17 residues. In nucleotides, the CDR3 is TGTGCCAGCAGGCTTGGTGGGACAGGGGGGGGGAGCACTGAAGCTTTCTTT. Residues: CASRLGGTGGGSTEAFF.

CDR3 in amino acids: CASSLPGNRVISYNEQFF. DNA of the CDR3: TGTGCCAGCAGCTTACCAGGGAATAGGGTTATCTCCTACAATGAGCAGTTCTTC. The chain uses TRBV7-8 and TRBJ2-1, with TRBD1 as a possible D gene (5 bases). The CDR3 has 18 residues. The germline V and J ends were trimmed by 2 bases and 0 bases, with 17 bases remaining between them. Germline CDR1 reads SGHVS; CDR2 reads FQNEAQ.

The CDR3 here is CASGGNVNQPQHF. The CDR3 coding sequence is TGTGCCAGCGGAGGGAACGTCAATCAGCCCCAGCATTTT. The gene calls are TRBV28 and TRBJ1-5; D call uncertain. Germline values: CDR1 MDHEN, CDR2 SYDVKM. CDR3 length: 13 amino acids. V was trimmed by 8 bases and J by 3 bases, leaving 11 bases between them. The entire variable domain, with the rest obtained from reference TRBV28 and TRBJ1-5, is as follows: DVKVTQSSRYLVKRTGEKVFLECVQDMDHENMFWYRQDPGLGLRLIYFSYDVKMKEKGDIPEGYSVSREKKERFSLILESASTNQTSMYLCASGGNVNQPQHFGDGTRLSIL.

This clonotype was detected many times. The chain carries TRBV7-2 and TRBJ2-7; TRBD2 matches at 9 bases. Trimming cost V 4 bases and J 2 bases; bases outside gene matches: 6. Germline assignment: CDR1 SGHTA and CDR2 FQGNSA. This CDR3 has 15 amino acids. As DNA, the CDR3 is TGTGCCAGCAGCTCTTTAGCGGGAGACACCTACGAGCAGTACTTC. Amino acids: CASSSLAGDTYEQYF.

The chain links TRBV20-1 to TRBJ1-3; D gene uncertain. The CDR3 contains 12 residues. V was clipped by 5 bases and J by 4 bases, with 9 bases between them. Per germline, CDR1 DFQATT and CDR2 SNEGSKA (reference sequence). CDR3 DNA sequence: TGCAGTGCTCAATTTGAGGGAAACACCATATATTTT. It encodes CSAQFEGNTIYF.

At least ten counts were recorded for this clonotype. The CDR3 nucleotides read TGTGCCAGCAGACCCATGGTGGGCACCGGGGAGCTGTTTTTT. Residues: CASRPMVGTGELFF. This chain joins TRBV11-2 and TRBJ2-2, with D uncertain. V was clipped by 6 bases and J by 4 bases, with 12 bases between them. Germline V gene lookup returns CDR1 SGHAT and CDR2 FQNNGV. The CDR3 is 14 residues long.

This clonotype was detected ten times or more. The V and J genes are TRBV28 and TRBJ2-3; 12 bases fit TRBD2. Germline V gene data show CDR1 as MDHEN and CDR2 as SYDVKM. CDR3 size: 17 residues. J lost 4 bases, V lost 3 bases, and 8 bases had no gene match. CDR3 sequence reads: CASSLALAGGGPDTQYF. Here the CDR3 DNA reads TGTGCCAGCAGTTTGGCACTAGCGGGAGGCGGCCCAGATACGCAGTATTTT.

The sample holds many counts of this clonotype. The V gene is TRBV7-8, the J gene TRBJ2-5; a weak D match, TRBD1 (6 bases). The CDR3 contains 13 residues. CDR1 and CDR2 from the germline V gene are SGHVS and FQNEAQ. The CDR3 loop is CASHPGAQETQYF. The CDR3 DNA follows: TGTGCTTCTCACCCAGGGGCCCAAGAGACCCAGTACTTC.

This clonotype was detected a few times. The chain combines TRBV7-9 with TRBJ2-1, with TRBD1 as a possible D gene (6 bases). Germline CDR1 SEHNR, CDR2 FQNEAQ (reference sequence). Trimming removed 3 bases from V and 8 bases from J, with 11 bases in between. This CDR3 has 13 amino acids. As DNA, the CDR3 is TGTGCCAGCAGCTTCAACAGGGACCATGAGCAGTTCTTC. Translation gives CASSFNRDHEQFF.

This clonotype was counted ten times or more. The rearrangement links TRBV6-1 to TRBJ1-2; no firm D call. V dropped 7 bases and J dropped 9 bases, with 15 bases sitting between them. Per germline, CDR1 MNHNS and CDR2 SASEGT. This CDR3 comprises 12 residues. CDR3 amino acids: CASTEGAGSYTF. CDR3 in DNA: TGTGCCAGCACCGAGGGAGCCGGCAGCTACACCTTC.

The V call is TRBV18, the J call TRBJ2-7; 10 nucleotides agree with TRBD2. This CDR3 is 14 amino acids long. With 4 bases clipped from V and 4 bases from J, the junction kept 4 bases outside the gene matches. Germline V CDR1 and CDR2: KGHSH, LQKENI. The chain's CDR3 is CASSHPSGSYEQYF. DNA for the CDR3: TGTGCCAGCTCACACCCTAGCGGGAGTTACGAGCAGTACTTC.

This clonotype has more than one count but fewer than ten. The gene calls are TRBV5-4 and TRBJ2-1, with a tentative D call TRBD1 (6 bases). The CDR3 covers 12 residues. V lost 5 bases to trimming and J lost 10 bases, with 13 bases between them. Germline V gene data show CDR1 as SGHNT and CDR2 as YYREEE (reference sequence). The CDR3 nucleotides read TGTGCCAGCAGTTCGGGACACCAGGAGCAGTTCTTC. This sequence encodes CASSSGHQEQFF.

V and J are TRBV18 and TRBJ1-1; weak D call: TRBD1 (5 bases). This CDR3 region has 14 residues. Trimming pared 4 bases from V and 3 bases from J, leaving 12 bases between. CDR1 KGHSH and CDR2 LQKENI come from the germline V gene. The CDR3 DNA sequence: TGTGCCAGCTCACGGGGCACAGGAGACACTGAAGCTTTCTTT. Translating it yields CASSRGTGDTEAFF.

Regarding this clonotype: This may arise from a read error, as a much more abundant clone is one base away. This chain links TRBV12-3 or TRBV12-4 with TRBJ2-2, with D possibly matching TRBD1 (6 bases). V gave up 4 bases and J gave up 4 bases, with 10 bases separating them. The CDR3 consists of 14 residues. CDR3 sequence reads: CASSYRARTGELFF. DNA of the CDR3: TGTGCCAGCAGTTACAGGGCACGCACCGGGGAGCTGTTTTTT.

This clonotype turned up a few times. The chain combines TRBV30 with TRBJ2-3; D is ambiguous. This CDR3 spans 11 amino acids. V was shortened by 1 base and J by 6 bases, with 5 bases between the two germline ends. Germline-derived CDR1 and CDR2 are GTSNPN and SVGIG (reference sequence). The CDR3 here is CAWSDSDTQYF. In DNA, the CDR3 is TGTGCCTGGAGTGATTCGGATACGCAGTATTTT. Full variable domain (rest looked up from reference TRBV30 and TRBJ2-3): SQTIHQWPATLVQPVGSPLSLECTVEGTSNPNLYWYRQAAGRGLQLLFYSVGIGQISSEVPQNLSASRPQDRQFILSSKKLLLSDSGFYLCAWSDSDTQYFGPGTRLTVL.

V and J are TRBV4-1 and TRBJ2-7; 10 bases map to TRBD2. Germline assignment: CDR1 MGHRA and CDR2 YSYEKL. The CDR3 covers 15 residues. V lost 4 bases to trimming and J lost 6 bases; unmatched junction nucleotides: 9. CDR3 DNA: TGCGCCAGCAGCCCACCGAGCGGGAGGGCCTTCGAGCAGTACTTC. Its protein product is CASSPPSGRAFEQYF.

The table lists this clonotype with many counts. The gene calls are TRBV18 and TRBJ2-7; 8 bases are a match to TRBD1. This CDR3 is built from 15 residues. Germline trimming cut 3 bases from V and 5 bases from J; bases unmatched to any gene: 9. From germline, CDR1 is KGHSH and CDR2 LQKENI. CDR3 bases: TGTGCCAGCTCACCCGGGTCAGGGGGCTTCAACGAGCAGTACTTC. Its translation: CASSPGSGGFNEQYF.